Listed below are T cell receptor beta chains from one sample, sequenced in a study of CXCR3-negative and CXCR3-positive naive CD8 T cells. TCRdb reprocessed the 5' RACE reads, with one entry per CDR3 protein and no DNA. The listing contains roughly 48,000 distinct CDR3 sequences. The sample taken for sequencing was memory CD8+ T cells from blood. Receptors were obtained from a human donor in good health. Some clones in this sample may be carry-over from other donors' samples. The CDR3 runs from the conserved cysteine through the conserved F or W. Clone size is stated in some rows and not others, as once, few, many or a class when expanded.

j_call v_call clone_size cdr3_aa
TRBJ2-7 TRBV5-1 NA CAIKAGTSGYEQYF
TRBJ2-1 TRBV10-3 NA CAAQSPGQGYNEQFF
TRBJ2-1 TRBV7-9 NA CASSSIGQGERVGNEQFF
TRBJ2-3 TRBV7-9 NA CASRPRWDLGIDTQYF
TRBJ2-7 TRBV28 NA CASSSLRDRVNEQYF
TRBJ2-3 TRBV7-3 NA CASSLGSSDTQYF
TRBJ2-5 TRBV28 NA CASSRGPGGQETQYF
TRBJ2-3 TRBV12-3/TRBV12-4 NA CASSLALGQDLTDTQYF
TRBJ2-3 TRBV27 NA CASSLLQGDTQYF
TRBJ2-2 TRBV11-3 NA CASSGNEGLSGELFF
TRBJ2-7 TRBV28 NA CASKWGTGPYEQYF
TRBJ2-7 TRBV28 NA CASSYRVYGGLYEQYF
TRBJ1-6 TRBV5-1 NA CASSLGTGSPLHF
TRBJ2-1 TRBV15 NA CATSRDQSLYNEQFF
TRBJ2-3 TRBV29-1 NA CSVLEGPDTQYF
TRBJ2-1 TRBV3-1 NA CASSQVGGSSYNEQFF
TRBJ2-1 TRBV27 NA CASSLGPSYNEQFF
TRBJ2-3 TRBV29-1 NA CSGHSSTDTQYF
TRBJ1-1 TRBV4-3 NA CASRADMNTEAFF
TRBJ2-3 TRBV7-2 NA CASVDEWGDTQYF
TRBJ2-1 TRBV7-2 NA CASPFQGQYYNEQFF
TRBJ2-1 TRBV12-3/TRBV12-4 NA CASTTTPFYNEQFF
TRBJ2-4 TRBV9 NA CASSVEASGLNIQYF
TRBJ2-3 TRBV10-3 NA CAIDDPGLAATDTQYF
TRBJ2-7 TRBV4-1 NA CASSQAAGDYEQYF
TRBJ2-7 TRBV28 NA CASSPGLSYEQYF
TRBJ2-3 TRBV5-6 NA CASSFWPTSSSTDTQYF
TRBJ1-2 TRBV29-1 NA CSVLGDYGYTF
TRBJ2-7 TRBV5-1 NA CASSSGQGAAYEQYF
TRBJ2-1 TRBV29-1 NA CSSPQGGNEQFF
TRBJ1-1 TRBV9 NA CASSYGAGNTEAFF
TRBJ1-3 TRBV20-1 NA CSARVGLTYSGNTIYF
TRBJ2-5 TRBV29-1 NA CSVPWTRFEETQYF
TRBJ2-5 TRBV15 NA CATSRDPGTQYF
TRBJ2-2 TRBV4-1 NA CASSQVGTGGTTNTGELFF
TRBJ1-1 TRBV6-6 NA CASSLGGGNAEAFF
TRBJ2-7 TRBV3-1 NA CASSEQGLALEQYF
TRBJ2-5 TRBV6-6 NA CASSGDQETQYF
TRBJ1-2 TRBV28 NA CASSWPGGRYGYTF
TRBJ2-7 TRBV5-5 NA CASTGTYLYEQYF
TRBJ2-1 TRBV28 NA CASSLYVNEQFF
TRBJ2-3 TRBV6-1 medium-sized CASSEAAGGPDTQYF
TRBJ2-7 TRBV29-1 NA CSVGGQGAYEQYF
TRBJ2-1 TRBV20-1 NA CSARDRDRAYNEQFF
TRBJ2-3 TRBV12-3/TRBV12-4 medium-sized CASSTTSGGATDTQYF